These 3 T cell receptor beta chains were all obtained from the same sample, sequenced in a study of OX40 agonist ivuxolimab in advanced cancers. Only in-frame clones appear in the TCRdb table, and some are missing; sequencing was by immunoSEQ multiplex PCR. Of tens of thousands of clones listed, around 90% are singletons. The sequences come from CD4+ or CD8+ T cells sorted from blood, collected in a trial of the OX40 agonist ivuxolimab. These receptors were collected from an adult with an advanced solid tumor such as melanoma, head and neck, liver or kidney cancer.

This chain connects TRBV11-3 to TRBJ2-1; possible D gene TRBD2, 5 bases. This CDR3 is built from 13 residues. With 4 bases removed from V and 7 bases from J, the gap between germline ends came to 11 bases. The germline CDR1 and CDR2 sequences are SGHNT and YENEEA. The CDR3 bases are TGTGCCAGCAGCTCGGGATTACTAAATGAGCAGTTCTTC. It translates to CASSSGLLNEQFF.

This clone appeared a single time. J is TRBJ2-3 and V is TRBV7-2, with TRBD1 as a possible D gene (5 bases). The V end lost 1 base, the J end lost 4 bases, and 9 bases lay between the germline ends. The CDR3 runs 14 residues. Germline CDR1 reads SGHTA; CDR2 reads FQGNSA. Written as DNA, the CDR3 is TGTGCCAGCAGCTTAGGCACAGGAGCAGATACGCAGTATTTT. Protein: CASSLGTGADTQYF.

V is TRBV6-6 and J is TRBJ2-1, with 7 bases aligning to TRBD2. The J segment lost 8 bases and the V segment lost 2 bases, leaving 6 bases of the junction unmatched. CDR1 and CDR2 (germline): MNHNY, SVGAGI (reference sequence). CDR3 size: 14 residues. Here the CDR3 reads CASSYRTSLDEQFF. CDR3 DNA: TGTGCCAGCAGTTACCGGACTAGTTTAGATGAGCAGTTCTTC.